This T cell receptor (beta chain) was retrieved from a study of technical replicates of blood from several donors. Sequencing used immunoSEQ multiplex PCR; TCRdb keeps in-frame clones, though not all of them. The sample shows more than 75,000 clones, just over 95% of them seen only once. The V end was cut by 0 bases, the J end by 1 base, with 6 bases between. The CDR3 has 14 amino acids. Germline V gene sequence: CDR1 GTSNPN, CDR2 SVGIG (reference sequence). This TCR came from a human donor in good health. The sample taken for sequencing was T cells isolated from PBMCs. The chain has TRBV30 and TRBJ2-2; D uncertain. The CDR3 DNA reads as TGTGCCTGGAGTGTATCTCTGAACACCGGGGAGCTGTTTTTT. It translates to CAWSVSLNTGELFF.